This paragraph reports one T cell receptor beta chain. The antigen remains unidentified. The data were taken from a study of CD8 T cells in ankylosing spondylitis. Whole-study findings and limits: Blood of patients with ankylosing spondylitis appeared to be characterized by a TCR beta motif of eight or nine highly homologous variants. Reportedly, significant enrichment of disease-linked clones occurred in matched ankylosing spondylitis synovial fluid.

The V and J ends lost 0 bases and 8 bases, in that order; junction bases with no gene match: 16. Looked up from germline, CDR1 is SGHDN and CDR2 is FVKESK. The CDR3 length is 19 residues. By quantitative 5'-RACE with molecular barcodes, the TCR beta libraries were made. In TCRdb, the 5' RACE reads were re-called with MiXCR into one record per CDR3 protein. The top ten hold roughly a third of the sample, which has approximately 150,000 distinct CDR3 sequences, approximately 17% seen once. Material: blood, either unsorted or a sorted T cell fraction (not recorded which). The rearrangement joins TRBV14 to TRBJ2-1; 10 positions agree with TRBD2. The sequence was collected from a male donor with ankylosing spondylitis. CDR3 residues: CASSQDWASGSNNRDEQFF. CDR3 DNA: TGTGCCAGCAGCCAAGATTGGGCTAGCGGGAGTAATAATAGGGATGAGCAGTTCTTC.